The text below deals with one T cell receptor beta chain. What this receptor recognizes is not known. No qualities accompany the bases; no much larger clone lies one base away. This sample is part of a study of blood T cell repertoires in COVID-19 (dated by TCRdb to 2019 to 2021). At the level of the whole study: Samples from collaborators originated in the United States, Italy and Spain and spanned both the acute and convalescent phases of COVID-19. The prospective study material was composed of cDNA or gDNA derived from T cells, B-cell-depleted T cells, or PBMCs. Subjects who had been exposed to COVID-19, were actively infected with it, or had recovered from it provided the deeply sampled blood TCRbeta repertoires that made up the dataset. The repertoires were made available in a free public database intended to serve as a resource for research on the immune response to SARS-CoV-2. Samples came from the ongoing ImmuneRACE study (first 160 participants) plus 1,254 subjects from 6 global collaborators. The sample metadata nearly always contained a de-identified subject ID, COVID-19 status, age in years and sex. Where available, HLA class I and class II types were obtained from metadata supplied by the sample provider rather than from assay-based typing. The paper's findings and limits, for the study overall: How much clinical and demographic metadata was included differed by source and by participant, and the metadata was provided uncurated.

TCRbeta CDR3 regions were amplified from genomic DNA by means of the immunoSEQ Assay, a bias-controlled multiplex PCR. As for how the authors treated the data: Nucleated cell counts per sample were estimated from amplification of reference gene primers within the assay. To quantify the absolute abundance of each unique TCRbeta CDR3 rearrangement, sequence reads were collapsed and filtered. For each sample, productive Simpson clonality was calculated as the square root of Simpson's diversity index across productive rearrangements. Drawn from immuneACCESS, this table holds only the in-frame rearrangements with V and J called that TCRdb kept. Clones are partly lost; checked studies trace under half to an unresolved V gene and leave the rest unexplained. D and trimming were read from the DNA, whereas the V and J calls and clone size are those reported in that table. For this sample the table gives 57,000 or so clones, of which 76% were detected only once. Of the sample, approximately 20% is held by the ten largest clones.

Each collaborating institution followed its own protocols to collect whole blood in K2EDTA tubes. Collaborator samples were shipped for TCRbeta analysis as frozen whole blood, isolated PBMCs, or DNA extracted from either sample type. At the junction V is shortened by 1 base and J by 7 bases, with 20 bases in between. The CDR3 numbers 16 residues from cysteine through phenylalanine. Only CDR3 DNA remains: 48 bases, in frame from the first base. Taken from the germline V gene, the CDR1 and CDR2 loops are KGHSH and LQKENI. The chain links TRBV18 with TRBJ2-7; the D region possibly corresponds to TRBD1 (7 bases align). The clonotype comes from a man aged 50-60 years with active or convalescent COVID-19. The sample consisted of peripheral blood. CDR3 region: CASSPLSGGGFGEQYF. At the DNA level, the sequence is TGTGCCAGCTCACCACTCTCAGGGGGAGGATTTGGGGAGCAGTACTTC. Beyond the CDR3, the reference TRBV18 and TRBJ2-7 genes provide the residues; the full variable domain reads: NAGVMQNPRHLVRRRGQEARLRCSPMKGHSHVYWYRQLPEEGLKFMVYLQKENIIDESGMPKERFSAEFPKEGPSILRIQQVVRGDSAAYFCASSPLSGGGFGEQYFGPGTRLTVT.